Listed below are T cell receptor beta chains from one sample, sequenced in a study of blood T cell repertoires in COVID-19. TCRdb's table, derived via immunoSEQ multiplex PCR, lists solely in-frame clones and lacks some. The sample has 110,000 to 150,000 clones; approximately 80% are singletons. The sample consisted of peripheral blood. All receptors come from a man aged 55 to 69 with active or convalescent COVID-19. Each CDR3 is given with its conserved first and last residue. The D gene is left open where the match is weak.

J	length	D	V	CDR3	DNA
TRBJ1-1	16	NA	TRBV2	CASSDAQTRTNTEAFF	TGTGCCAGCAGTGACGCGCAGACTAGGACGAACACTGAAGCTTTCTTT
TRBJ2-3	12	NA	TRBV6-5	CASSTVTDTQYF	TGTGCCAGCAGCACGGTGACAGATACGCAGTATTTT
TRBJ1-1	14	NA	TRBV19	CASTLVGGRTEAFF	TGTGCCTCAACCCTGGTGGGGGGGCGAACTGAAGCTTTCTTT
TRBJ2-5	15	TRBD1	TRBV24-1	CATSDSRTGKETQYF	TGTGCCACCAGTGATTCTCGGACAGGAAAAGAGACCCAGTACTTC
TRBJ2-1	13	TRBD2	TRBV12-3/TRBV12-4	CASSLRTSGEQFF	TGTGCCAGCAGTTTACGGACTAGCGGAGAGCAGTTCTTC
TRBJ2-3	15	TRBD1	TRBV27	CASSLRQGRTDTQYF	TGTGCCAGCAGTTTACGACAGGGACGCACAGATACGCAGTATTTT
TRBJ2-5	16	TRBD2	TRBV15	CATSRAGREFQETQYF	TGTGCCACCAGCAGAGCTGGGCGGGAGTTTCAAGAGACCCAGTACTTC
TRBJ2-2	14	TRBD1	TRBV4-1	CASSWDRDTGELFF	TGCGCCAGCAGCTGGGACAGGGACACCGGGGAGCTGTTTTTT
TRBJ1-1	14	NA	TRBV7-2	CASRPGLKNTEAFF	TGTGCCAGCAGACCGGGACTAAAAAACACTGAAGCTTTCTTT
TRBJ2-3	15	TRBD2	TRBV7-8	CASSQSGVGLDTQYF	TGTGCCAGCAGCCAAAGCGGGGTGGGTTTAGATACGCAGTATTTT
TRBJ1-1	16	TRBD1	TRBV7-2	CASSRTGPAMNTEAFF	TGTGCCAGCAGCCGGACAGGACCTGCCATGAACACTGAAGCTTTCTTT